This TCR beta chain was profiled in a study of T cells in Graves' hyperthyroidism and ophthalmopathy. This CDR3 contains 16 residues. Germline V lookup: CDR1 SGHAT, CDR2 FQNNGV. In this sample, this clonotype turned up many times. The antigen remains unidentified. With a much larger clone just one base away, this may be a read error. The study, taken as a whole, reports: Ophthalmopathy was model-predicted a median 6.5 months pre-onset.

Researchers amplified the TCR beta CDR3 regions from RNA transcripts. HTBI primers were the set used in a first-round RT-PCR of the TCR CDR3. A single record per CDR3 protein comes from TCRdb applying MiXCR to the multiplex PCR reads. Of under 300,000 distinct CDR3 sequences in the sample, over 20% were seen once. Input material: blood. The TCR comes from a man in his thirties or forties with Graves' ophthalmopathy. The genes are TRBV11-2 and TRBJ2-5; 8 positions agree with TRBD1. The CDR3 sequence: CTSSLSSNRGVETQYF. The CDR3 nucleotides are TGTACCAGCAGCTTATCTTCCAACAGGGGGGTCGAGACCCAGTACTTC. The variable domain in full, completed from reference TRBV11-2 and TRBJ2-5, reads EAGVAQSPRYKIIEKRQSVAFWCNPISGHATLYWYQQILGQGPKLLIQFQNNGVVDDSQLPKDRFSAERLKGVDSTLKIQPAKLEDSAVYLCTSSLSSNRGVETQYFGPGTRLLVL.